The 4 T cell receptor beta chains below all came from one sample that was sequenced in a study of CD8 T cells in ankylosing spondylitis. One entry per CDR3 protein, called by TCRdb with MiXCR from the 5' RACE reads. The top ten clones hold roughly a tenth of a sample with more than 250,000 distinct CDR3 sequences, approximately 10% of them seen once. Sequencing input: blood, either unsorted or a sorted T cell fraction (not recorded which). All receptors derive from a female donor with ankylosing spondylitis or in good health (not recorded which).

This clonotype was counted a few times. The rearrangement uses TRBV3-1 and TRBJ1-2, with 7 positions matching TRBD1. Germline V gives CDR1 LGHDT, CDR2 YNNKEL (reference sequence). J lost 1 base, V lost 4 bases, and 3 bases had no gene match. The CDR3 sequence is 14 residues long. CDR3 coding DNA: TGTGCCAGCAGCCGCGGGACAGTTAACTATGGCTACACCTTC. This sequence encodes CASSRGTVNYGYTF.

In its sample, this clonotype was seen a few times. The V gene is TRBV3-1, the J gene TRBJ1-2; D may be TRBD1 (5 bases). Germline loops: CDR1 LGHDT, CDR2 YNNKEL (reference sequence). The CDR3 totals 14 residues. V lost 2 bases and J lost 2, with 9 bases in between. This CDR3 is CASSQSGQNYGYTF. The CDR3 nucleotides are TGTGCCAGCAGCCAAAGCGGACAAAACTATGGCTACACCTTC.

This clonotype was counted at least ten times. The chain joins TRBV20-1 to TRBJ2-3, with D possibly matching TRBD2 (5 bases). Trimming pared 2 bases from V and 10 bases from J, leaving 16 bases between. CDR3 length equals 13 residues. Per the germline V gene, CDR1 is DFQATT and CDR2 is SNEGSKA (reference sequence). The CDR3 DNA is TGCAGTGCTAGAAGCGGTTCACTTGGCCCGCAGTATTTT. Translation: CSARSGSLGPQYF.

The V gene is TRBV7-9, the J gene TRBJ1-2; D may be TRBD1 (5 bases). CDR1 is SEHNR and CDR2 is FQNEAQ in the germline V gene (reference sequence). The CDR3 runs to 13 residues. The germline V and J ends were trimmed by 7 bases and 10 bases, with 19 bases remaining between them. The CDR3 reads CASTPGGAPSYTF. CDR3 in DNA: TGTGCCAGCACCCCGGGAGGGGCCCCGTCCTACACCTTC. The full variable domain, with the rest looked up from reference TRBV7-9 and TRBJ1-2, is DTGVSQNPRHKITKRGQNVTFRCDPISEHNRLYWYRQTLGQGPEFLTYFQNEAQLEKSRLLSDRFSAERPKGSFSTLEIQRTEQGDSAMYLCASTPGGAPSYTFGSGTRLTVV.